This TCR beta chain was observed in a study of beta chain features in type 1 diabetes. Every isolated RNA sample was fully reverse transcribed, so sequencing captured expressed TCRB transcripts. This table comes from immunoSEQ multiplex PCR, and its TCRdb copy is limited to in-frame clones, with some not included. The table includes about 340,000 clones, approximately 8% detected once. Trimming cost V 8 bases and J 7 bases, with 15 bases left between them. From germline, CDR1 is MNHNY and CDR2 SVGAGI (reference sequence). This CDR3 contains 13 residues. Sequencing was done on a sample of central memory CD4+ T cells from blood. The chain couples TRBV6-6 to TRBJ1-5, with D maybe TRBD1 (5 bases). The receptor was isolated from a young woman in good health. DNA of the CDR3: TGTGCCAGCTGGGGCAGGGTTGGACAGCCCCAGCATTTT. It specifies CASWGRVGQPQHF.